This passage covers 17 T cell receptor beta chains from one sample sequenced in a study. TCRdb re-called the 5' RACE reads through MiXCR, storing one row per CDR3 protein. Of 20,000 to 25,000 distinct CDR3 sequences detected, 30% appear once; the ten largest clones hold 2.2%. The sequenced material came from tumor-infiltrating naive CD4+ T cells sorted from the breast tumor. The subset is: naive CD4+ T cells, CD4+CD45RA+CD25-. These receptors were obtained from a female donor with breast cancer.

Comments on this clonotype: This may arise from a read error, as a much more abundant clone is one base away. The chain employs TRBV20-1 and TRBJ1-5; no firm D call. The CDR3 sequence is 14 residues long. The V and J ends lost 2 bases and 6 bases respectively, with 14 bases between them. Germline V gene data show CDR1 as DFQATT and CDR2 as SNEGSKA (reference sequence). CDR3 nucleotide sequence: TGCAGTGCTAGACGGCAGGCGAGTAGTCAGCCCCAGCATTTT. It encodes CSARRQASSQPQHF.

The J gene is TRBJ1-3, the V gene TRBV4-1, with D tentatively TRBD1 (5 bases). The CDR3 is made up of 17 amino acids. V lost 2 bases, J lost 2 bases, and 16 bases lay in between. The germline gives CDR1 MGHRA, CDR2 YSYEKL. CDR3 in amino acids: CASSQTPSWGAGNTIYF. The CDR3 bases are TGCGCCAGCAGCCAAACTCCCTCATGGGGGGCTGGAAACACCATATATTTT.

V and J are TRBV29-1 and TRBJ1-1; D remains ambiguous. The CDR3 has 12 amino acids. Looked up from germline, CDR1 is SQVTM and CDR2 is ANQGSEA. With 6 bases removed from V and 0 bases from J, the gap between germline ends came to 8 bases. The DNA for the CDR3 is TGCAGCGTCGGCCTTATGAACACTGAAGCTTTCTTT. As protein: CSVGLMNTEAFF. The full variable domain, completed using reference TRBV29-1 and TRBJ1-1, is SAVISQKPSRDICQRGTSLTIQCQVDSQVTMMFWYRQQPGQSLTLIATANQGSEATYESGFVIDKFPISRPNLTFSTLTVSNMSPEDSSIYLCSVGLMNTEAFFGQGTRLTVV.

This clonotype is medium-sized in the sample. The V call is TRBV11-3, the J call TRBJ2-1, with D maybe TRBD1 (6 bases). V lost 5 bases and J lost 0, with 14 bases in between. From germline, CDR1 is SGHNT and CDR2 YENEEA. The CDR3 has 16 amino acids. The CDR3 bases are TGTGCCAGCAGCCCGGGACACCTGAGCTCCTACAATGAGCAGTTCTTC. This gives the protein CASSPGHLSSYNEQFF.

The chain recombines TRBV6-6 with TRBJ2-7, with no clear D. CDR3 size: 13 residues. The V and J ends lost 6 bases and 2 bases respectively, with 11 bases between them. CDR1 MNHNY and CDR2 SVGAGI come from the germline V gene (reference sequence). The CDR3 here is CASRNGQAYEQYF. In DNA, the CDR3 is TGTGCCAGCAGAAACGGGCAGGCCTACGAGCAGTACTTC.

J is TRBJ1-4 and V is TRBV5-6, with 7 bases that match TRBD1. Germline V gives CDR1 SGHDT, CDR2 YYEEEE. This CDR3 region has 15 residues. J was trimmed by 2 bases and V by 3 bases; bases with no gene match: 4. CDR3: CASSSTGATNEKLFF. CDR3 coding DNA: TGTGCCAGCAGCTCAACAGGGGCTACTAATGAAAAACTGTTTTTT. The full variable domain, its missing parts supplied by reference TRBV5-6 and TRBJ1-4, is DAGVTQSPTHLIKTRGQQVTLRCSPKSGHDTVSWYQQALGQGPQFIFQYYEEEERQRGNFPDRFSGHQFPNYSSELNVNALLLGDSALYLCASSSTGATNEKLFFGSGTQLSVL.

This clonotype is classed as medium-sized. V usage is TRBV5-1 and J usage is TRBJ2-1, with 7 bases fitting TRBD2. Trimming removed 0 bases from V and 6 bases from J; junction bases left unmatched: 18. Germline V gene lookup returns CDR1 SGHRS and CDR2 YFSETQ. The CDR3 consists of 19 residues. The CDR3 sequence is CASSLVGGSSIISGNEQFF. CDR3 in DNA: TGCGCCAGCAGCTTGGTAGGCGGGAGTTCAATTATTTCCGGCAATGAGCAGTTCTTC. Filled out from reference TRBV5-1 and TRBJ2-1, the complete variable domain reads KAGVTQTPRYLIKTRGQQVTLSCSPISGHRSVSWYQQTPGQGLQFLFEYFSETQRNKGNFPGRFSGRQFSNSRSEMNVSTLELGDSALYLCASSLVGGSSIISGNEQFFGPGTRLTVL.

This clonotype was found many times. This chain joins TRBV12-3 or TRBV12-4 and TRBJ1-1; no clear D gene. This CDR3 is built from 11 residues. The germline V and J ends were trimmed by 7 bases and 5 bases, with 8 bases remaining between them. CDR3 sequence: CASTPGTEAFF. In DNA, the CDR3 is TGTGCCAGCACCCCGGGGACTGAAGCTTTCTTT.

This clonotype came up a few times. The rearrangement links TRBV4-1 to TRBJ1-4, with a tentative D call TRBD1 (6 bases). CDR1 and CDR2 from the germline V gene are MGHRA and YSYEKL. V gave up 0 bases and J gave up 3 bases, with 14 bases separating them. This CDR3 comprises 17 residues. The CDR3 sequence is CASSQEGGKWANEKLFF. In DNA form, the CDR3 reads TGCGCCAGCAGCCAAGAAGGGGGGAAGTGGGCTAATGAAAAACTGTTTTTT.

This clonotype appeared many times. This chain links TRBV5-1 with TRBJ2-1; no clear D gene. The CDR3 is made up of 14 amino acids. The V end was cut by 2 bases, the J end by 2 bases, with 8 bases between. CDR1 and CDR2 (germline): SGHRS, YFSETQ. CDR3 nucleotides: TGCGCCAGCAGCTTACAAAAAACCTACAATGAGCAGTTCTTC. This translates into CASSLQKTYNEQFF.

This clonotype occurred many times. CDR3 in amino acids: CASSLSRTGVNYGYTF. CDR3 in DNA: TGCGCCAGCAGCTTAAGCCGGACAGGCGTTAACTATGGCTACACCTTC. The chain joins TRBV5-1 to TRBJ1-2; 7 bases are shared with TRBD1. The V gene end was trimmed by 2 bases and the J gene end by 1 base; junction bases not matched to a gene: 8. Germline values: CDR1 SGHRS, CDR2 YFSETQ. There are 16 residues in the CDR3.

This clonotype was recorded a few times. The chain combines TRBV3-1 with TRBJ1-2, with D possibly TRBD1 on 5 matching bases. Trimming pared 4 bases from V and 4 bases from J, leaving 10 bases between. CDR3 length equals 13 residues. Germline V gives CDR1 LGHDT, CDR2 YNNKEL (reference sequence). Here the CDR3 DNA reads TGTGCCAGCAGCCCCGGACAAGCCTATGGCTACACCTTC. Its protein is CASSPGQAYGYTF.

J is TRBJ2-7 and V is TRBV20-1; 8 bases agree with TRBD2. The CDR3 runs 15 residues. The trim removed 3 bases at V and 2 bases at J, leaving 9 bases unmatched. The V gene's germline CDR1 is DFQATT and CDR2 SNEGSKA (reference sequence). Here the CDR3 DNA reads TGCAGTGCTAGTACGGGAGGGCTTATCGCCTACGAGCAGTACTTC. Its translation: CSASTGGLIAYEQYF.

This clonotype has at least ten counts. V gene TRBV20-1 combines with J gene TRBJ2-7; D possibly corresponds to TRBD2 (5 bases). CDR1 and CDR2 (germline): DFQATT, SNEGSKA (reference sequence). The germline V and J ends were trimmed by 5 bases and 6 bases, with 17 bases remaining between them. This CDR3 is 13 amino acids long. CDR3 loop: CSAPRGSLGEQYF. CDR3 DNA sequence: TGCAGTGCTCCACGTGGGAGCCTGGGCGAGCAGTACTTC.

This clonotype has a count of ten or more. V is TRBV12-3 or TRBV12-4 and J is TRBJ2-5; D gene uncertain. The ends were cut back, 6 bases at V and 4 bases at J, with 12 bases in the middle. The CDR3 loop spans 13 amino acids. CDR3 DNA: TGTGCCAGCAGCCGCCAAGGGTTAGAGACCCAGTACTTC. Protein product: CASSRQGLETQYF.

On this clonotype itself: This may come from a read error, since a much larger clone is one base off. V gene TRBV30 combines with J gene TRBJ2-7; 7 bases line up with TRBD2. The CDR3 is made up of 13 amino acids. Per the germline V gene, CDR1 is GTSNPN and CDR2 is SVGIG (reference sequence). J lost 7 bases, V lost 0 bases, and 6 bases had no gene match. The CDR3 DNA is TGTGCCTGGAGTGTTGTGGCAGCGGGGGAGCAGTACTTC. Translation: CAWSVVAAGEQYF. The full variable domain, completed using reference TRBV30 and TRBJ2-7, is SQTIHQWPATLVQPVGSPLSLECTVEGTSNPNLYWYRQAAGRGLQLLFYSVGIGQISSEVPQNLSASRPQDRQFILSSKKLLLSDSGFYLCAWSVVAAGEQYFGPGTRLTVT.

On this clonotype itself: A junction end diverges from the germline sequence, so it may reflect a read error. Written as DNA, the CDR3 is TGTGCCAGCAGCTTACTGACAGGGGGAATCAGTCAGCCCCAGCATTTT. Translation: CASSLLTGGISQPQHF. The chain has TRBV5-1 and TRBJ1-5; 9 bases fit TRBD1. Germline V gives CDR1 SGHRS, CDR2 YFSETQ. There are 16 residues in the CDR3.